These T cell receptor beta chains were read from a single sample in a study of cytomegalovirus exposure and HLA in healthy donors. Repertoires were generated with immunoSEQ multiplex PCR, while TCRdb's copy carries only in-frame clones and drops some. This sample has roughly 150,000 clones; approximately 80% occur once, and the top ten carry around 9%. The sequenced sample consisted of PBMCs. These receptors were obtained from a male donor in good health and CMV-seropositive. Each CDR3 is given with its conserved first and last residue. Fields, in order: CDR3 length, V gene, D gene, J gene, clone size, CDR3 DNA, CDR3 protein. D genes are given only for firm matches. Clone size is not always given. Where it is, it says once, few, many or a class for expanded clones.

len: 15; v_gene: TRBV28; d_gene: .; j_gene: TRBJ1-2; abundance: .; CDR3nt: TGTGCCAGCAGTTCGGGGGGGGGCGACGATTATGGCTACACCTTC; CDR3aa: CASSSGGGDDYGYTF
len: 13; v_gene: TRBV27; d_gene: .; j_gene: TRBJ2-1; abundance: .; CDR3nt: TGTGCCAGCAGTTCCATCTCTAGTAGAGAGCAGTTCTTC; CDR3aa: CASSSISSREQFF
len: 13; v_gene: TRBV28; d_gene: .; j_gene: TRBJ2-5; abundance: .; CDR3nt: TGTGCCAGCAGTTTATTTGGGGCGGAGACCCAGTACTTC; CDR3aa: CASSLFGAETQYF
len: 15; v_gene: TRBV7-6; d_gene: .; j_gene: TRBJ1-1; abundance: .; CDR3nt: TGTGCCAGCAGCTCAGGGGTGATTGGGTACACTGAAGCTTTCTTT; CDR3aa: CASSSGVIGYTEAFF
len: 17; v_gene: TRBV27; d_gene: TRBD2; j_gene: TRBJ2-1; abundance: .; CDR3nt: TGTGCCAGCAGCTCCTACTACGGGGGGAGCTCCTACAATGAGCAGTTCTTC; CDR3aa: CASSSYYGGSSYNEQFF
len: 18; v_gene: TRBV4-3; d_gene: .; j_gene: TRBJ2-1; abundance: .; CDR3nt: TGCGCCAGCAGCCATGCCTGGGGCAGCGGGCTTACCTACAATGAGCAGTTCTTC; CDR3aa: CASSHAWGSGLTYNEQFF
len: 13; v_gene: TRBV6-1; d_gene: .; j_gene: TRBJ2-7; abundance: .; CDR3nt: TGTGCCAGCACCCGGTACGGGTCCTACGAGCAGTACTTC; CDR3aa: CASTRYGSYEQYF
len: 18; v_gene: TRBV21-1; d_gene: .; j_gene: TRBJ2-6; abundance: .; CDR3nt: TGTGCCAGCAGTCTTCCGGGACAGGCCTACTCTGGGGCCAACGTCCTGACTTTC; CDR3aa: CASSLPGQAYSGANVLTF
len: 14; v_gene: TRBV25-1; d_gene: .; j_gene: TRBJ1-2; abundance: few; CDR3nt: TGTGCCAGCAGTAAGGGAGGGAGCAACTATGGCTACACCTTC; CDR3aa: CASSKGGSNYGYTF
len: 15; v_gene: TRBV7-9; d_gene: TRBD1; j_gene: TRBJ1-2; abundance: .; CDR3nt: TGTGCCAGCAGCCCCCCCGGACAGGGGGACTATGGCTACACCTTC; CDR3aa: CASSPPGQGDYGYTF
len: 17; v_gene: TRBV9; d_gene: TRBD2; j_gene: TRBJ2-1; abundance: .; CDR3nt: TGCGCCAGCAGCGCCGCCCGGGGGGGCGTGTCCTACAATGAGCAGTTCTTC; CDR3aa: CASSAARGGVSYNEQFF
len: 14; v_gene: TRBV28; d_gene: .; j_gene: TRBJ1-6; abundance: .; CDR3nt: TGTGCCAGCAGCCAACCCAGGGCCGGGTCACCCCTCCACTTT; CDR3aa: CASSQPRAGSPLHF
len: 16; v_gene: TRBV7-6; d_gene: TRBD1; j_gene: TRBJ1-4; abundance: .; CDR3nt: TGTGCCAGCAGCTACCCTCCGGGACAGGGTAATGAAAAACTGTTTTTT; CDR3aa: CASSYPPGQGNEKLFF
len: 12; v_gene: TRBV13; d_gene: .; j_gene: TRBJ2-7; abundance: .; CDR3nt: TGTGCCAGCACCCTGGGCGCCTACGAGCAGTACTTC; CDR3aa: CASTLGAYEQYF
len: 14; v_gene: TRBV10-3; d_gene: .; j_gene: TRBJ1-2; abundance: .; CDR3nt: TGTGCCATCAGTGAGTCCCGGGACATAGGTGGCTACACCTTC; CDR3aa: CAISESRDIGGYTF
len: 14; v_gene: TRBV28; d_gene: .; j_gene: TRBJ1-1; abundance: .; CDR3nt: TGTGCCAGCAGAGGACCGGGACAACTCACTGAAGCTTTCTTT; CDR3aa: CASRGPGQLTEAFF
len: 12; v_gene: TRBV6-5; d_gene: .; j_gene: TRBJ1-5; abundance: .; CDR3nt: TGTGCCAGCAGCCAACTAGGGAAGCCCCAGCATTTT; CDR3aa: CASSQLGKPQHF
len: 14; v_gene: TRBV7-2; d_gene: TRBD1; j_gene: TRBJ2-5; abundance: .; CDR3nt: TGTGCCAGCAGCCGCGGCGACAGGGCGAGGGAGCAGTACTTC; CDR3aa: CASSRGDRAREQYF
len: 14; v_gene: TRBV27; d_gene: .; j_gene: TRBJ1-2; abundance: .; CDR3nt: TGTGCCAGCAGTTTTCGAAACACTAACTATGGCTACACCTTC; CDR3aa: CASSFRNTNYGYTF
len: 16; v_gene: TRBV28; d_gene: TRBD1; j_gene: TRBJ1-6; abundance: .; CDR3nt: TGTGCCAGCACGTCAGGGGGCGCCTCCTATAATTCACCCCTCCACTTT; CDR3aa: CASTSGGASYNSPLHF
len: 14; v_gene: TRBV5-1; d_gene: .; j_gene: TRBJ2-1; abundance: .; CDR3nt: TGCGCCAGCAGCTCGACAGGGCCGGGGGATGAGCAGTTCTTC; CDR3aa: CASSSTGPGDEQFF
len: 14; v_gene: TRBV28; d_gene: TRBD2; j_gene: TRBJ2-7; abundance: .; CDR3nt: TGTGCCAGCAAGTCTAGCGGGAGCTCCTACGAGCAGTACTTC; CDR3aa: CASKSSGSSYEQYF
len: 13; v_gene: TRBV28; d_gene: .; j_gene: TRBJ1-1; abundance: .; CDR3nt: TGTGCCAGCAGTGAGCGGGTCTTCACTGAAGCTTTCTTT; CDR3aa: CASSERVFTEAFF
len: 10; v_gene: TRBV20-1; d_gene: .; j_gene: TRBJ2-7; abundance: .; CDR3nt: TGCAGTGCTGACTACTACGAGCAGTACTTC; CDR3aa: CSADYYEQYF
len: 13; v_gene: TRBV27; d_gene: .; j_gene: TRBJ2-3; abundance: .; CDR3nt: TGTGCCAGCAGTTTGCGGGGATCAGATACGCAGTATTTT; CDR3aa: CASSLRGSDTQYF
len: 14; v_gene: TRBV6-5; d_gene: TRBD2; j_gene: TRBJ2-7; abundance: .; CDR3nt: TGTGCCAGCAGTCCCGGGACTAGCGGGTCTTCCCTCTTCTTC; CDR3aa: CASSPGTSGSSLFF
len: 15; v_gene: TRBV19; d_gene: TRBD1; j_gene: TRBJ2-3; abundance: once; CDR3nt: TGTGCCAGTAGTCATGGGACAGGGTTTACAGATACGCAGTATTTT; CDR3aa: CASSHGTGFTDTQYF
len: 12; v_gene: TRBV30; d_gene: .; j_gene: TRBJ2-7; abundance: .; CDR3nt: TGTGCCTGGAGTGGCGGGACCTACGAGCAGTACTTC; CDR3aa: CAWSGGTYEQYF
len: 13; v_gene: TRBV28; d_gene: TRBD1; j_gene: TRBJ1-2; abundance: .; CDR3nt: TGTGCCAGCAGCTCCGGGACAGGGGGCGGCTACACCTTC; CDR3aa: CASSSGTGGGYTF
len: 16; v_gene: TRBV9; d_gene: TRBD1; j_gene: TRBJ2-1; abundance: once; CDR3nt: TGTGCCAGCAGCGTAGAAGGGACAGGGTCCTACAATGAGCAGTTCTTC; CDR3aa: CASSVEGTGSYNEQFF
len: 15; v_gene: TRBV2; d_gene: .; j_gene: TRBJ1-2; abundance: .; CDR3nt: TGTGCCAGCAGTATAGTGGCCGGCCAACGGGGTGGCTACACCTTC; CDR3aa: CASSIVAGQRGGYTF
len: 15; v_gene: TRBV4-3; d_gene: .; j_gene: TRBJ1-2; abundance: .; CDR3nt: TGCGCCAGCAGCCAGGCCGGGACTGATCTCTATGGCTACACCTTC; CDR3aa: CASSQAGTDLYGYTF
len: 12; v_gene: TRBV5-1; d_gene: TRBD1; j_gene: TRBJ2-7; abundance: .; CDR3nt: TGCGCCAGCGGGACAGGGTCCTACGAGCAGTACTTC; CDR3aa: CASGTGSYEQYF
len: 16; v_gene: TRBV28; d_gene: TRBD2; j_gene: TRBJ2-3; abundance: .; CDR3nt: TGTGCCAGCAGTTCGGGACTAGCAGTTAGCACAGATACGCAGTATTTT; CDR3aa: CASSSGLAVSTDTQYF
len: 16; v_gene: TRBV7-2; d_gene: TRBD1; j_gene: TRBJ1-4; abundance: .; CDR3nt: TGTGCCAGCAGCTCCTCAACAGACAGGGCCACCGGCAAACTGTTTTTT; CDR3aa: CASSSSTDRATGKLFF
len: 17; v_gene: TRBV4-3; d_gene: .; j_gene: TRBJ2-3; abundance: .; CDR3nt: TGCGCCAGCAGCCAAGATCCGGGAGCAGCGCACACAGATACGCAGTATTTT; CDR3aa: CASSQDPGAAHTDTQYF
len: 15; v_gene: TRBV11-2; d_gene: TRBD2; j_gene: TRBJ2-7; abundance: .; CDR3nt: TGTGCCAGCAGCTTGGGGACTAGCGGAGCCTACGAGCAGTACTTC; CDR3aa: CASSLGTSGAYEQYF
len: 15; v_gene: TRBV21-1; d_gene: .; j_gene: TRBJ1-2; abundance: .; CDR3nt: TGTGCCAGCAGCAAACCGACAGGGACCCTCTATGGCTACACCTTC; CDR3aa: CASSKPTGTLYGYTF
len: 16; v_gene: TRBV4-3; d_gene: TRBD2; j_gene: TRBJ2-7; abundance: .; CDR3nt: TGCGCCAGCAGCCAAGTGTTAGCGGGAGAGGACTACGAGCAGTACTTC; CDR3aa: CASSQVLAGEDYEQYF
len: 15; v_gene: TRBV5-1; d_gene: .; j_gene: TRBJ2-5; abundance: few; CDR3nt: TGCGCCAGCAGCAAGTCGGGTGCCGGGAAAGAGACCCAGTACTTC; CDR3aa: CASSKSGAGKETQYF
len: 12; v_gene: TRBV30; d_gene: .; j_gene: TRBJ1-2; abundance: .; CDR3nt: TGTGCCTGGACCCCGGGTGGCTATGGCTACACCTTC; CDR3aa: CAWTPGGYGYTF
len: 15; v_gene: TRBV5-8; d_gene: .; j_gene: TRBJ1-5; abundance: .; CDR3nt: TGTGCCAGCAGTTTTTACGCCCAGGGCAATCAGCCCCAGCATTTT; CDR3aa: CASSFYAQGNQPQHF
len: 19; v_gene: TRBV4-3; d_gene: TRBD1; j_gene: TRBJ2-7; abundance: .; CDR3nt: TGCGCCAGCAGCCAGTTTGCCTCCGGACCCGGGACAGATACCTACGAGCAGTACTTC; CDR3aa: CASSQFASGPGTDTYEQYF
len: 15; v_gene: TRBV6-5; d_gene: TRBD1; j_gene: TRBJ1-2; abundance: .; CDR3nt: TGTGCCAGCAGTAAATCGGGACAGGGGAGGAGTGGCTACACCTTC; CDR3aa: CASSKSGQGRSGYTF
len: 15; v_gene: TRBV5-4; d_gene: TRBD1; j_gene: TRBJ1-2; abundance: once; CDR3nt: TGTGCCAGCAGCTCACGACAGGGACCGCGGTATGGCTACACCTTC; CDR3aa: CASSSRQGPRYGYTF
len: 18; v_gene: TRBV5-1; d_gene: .; j_gene: TRBJ1-6; abundance: .; CDR3nt: TGCGCCAGCAGCGTCGGATCTTGGGGCGCCGGGAGGGATTCACCCCTCCACTTT; CDR3aa: CASSVGSWGAGRDSPLHF
len: 13; v_gene: TRBV6-4; d_gene: TRBD2; j_gene: TRBJ2-7; abundance: .; CDR3nt: TGTGCCAGCTCCCAGCGGGAGGGATACGAGCAGTCCTTC; CDR3aa: CASSQREGYEQSF
len: 12; v_gene: TRBV10-3; d_gene: .; j_gene: TRBJ2-3; abundance: .; CDR3nt: TGTGCCATCACCGGGAACACAGATACGCAGTATTTT; CDR3aa: CAITGNTDTQYF